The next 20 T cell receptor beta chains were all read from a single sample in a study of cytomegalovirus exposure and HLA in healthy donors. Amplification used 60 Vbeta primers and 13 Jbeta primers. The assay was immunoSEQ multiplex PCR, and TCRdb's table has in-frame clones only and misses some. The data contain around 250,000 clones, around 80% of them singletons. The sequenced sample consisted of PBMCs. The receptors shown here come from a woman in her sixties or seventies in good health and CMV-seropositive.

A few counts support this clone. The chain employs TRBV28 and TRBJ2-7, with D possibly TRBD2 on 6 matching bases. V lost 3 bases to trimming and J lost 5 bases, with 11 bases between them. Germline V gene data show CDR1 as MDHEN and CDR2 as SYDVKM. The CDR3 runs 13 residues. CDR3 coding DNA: TGTGCCAGCAGTTTTGGCGGGGCCGACGAGCAGTACTTC. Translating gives CASSFGGADEQYF. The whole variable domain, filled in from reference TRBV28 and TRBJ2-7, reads DVKVTQSSRYLVKRTGEKVFLECVQDMDHENMFWYRQDPGLGLRLIYFSYDVKMKEKGDIPEGYSVSREKKERFSLILESASTNQTSMYLCASSFGGADEQYFGPGTRLTVT.

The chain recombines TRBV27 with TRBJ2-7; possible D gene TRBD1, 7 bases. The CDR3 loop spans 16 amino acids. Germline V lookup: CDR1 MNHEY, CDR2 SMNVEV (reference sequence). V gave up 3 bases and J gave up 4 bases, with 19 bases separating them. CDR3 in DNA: TGTGCCAGCAGTTTTGGAGGGGGCGGCTTCGGGTACGAGCAGTACTTC. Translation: CASSFGGGGFGYEQYF.

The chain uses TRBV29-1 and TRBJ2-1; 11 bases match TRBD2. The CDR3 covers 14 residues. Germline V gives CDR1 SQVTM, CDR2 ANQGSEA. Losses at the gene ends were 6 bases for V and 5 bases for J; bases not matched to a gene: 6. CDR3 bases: TGCAGCGTATCCCAGACTAGCGGGAACAATGAGCAGTTCTTC. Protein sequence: CSVSQTSGNNEQFF.

The CDR3 nucleotides read TGTGCCAGCAGCCCCGGGACAGGGGGCCAGAACACTGAAGCTTTCTTT. It is translated as CASSPGTGGQNTEAFF. The chain joins TRBV5-5 to TRBJ1-1, with TRBD1 matching 12 bases. This CDR3 region has 16 residues. With V trimmed by 4 bases and J by 1 base, 5 bases remained unmatched. Germline loops: CDR1 SGHKS, CDR2 YYEKEE (reference sequence).

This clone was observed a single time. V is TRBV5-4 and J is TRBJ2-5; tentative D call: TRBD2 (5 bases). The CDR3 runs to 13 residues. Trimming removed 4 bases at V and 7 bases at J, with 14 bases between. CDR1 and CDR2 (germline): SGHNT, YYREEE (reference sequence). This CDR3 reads CASSKDWGTTQYF. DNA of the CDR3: TGTGCCAGCAGCAAGGACTGGGGTACGACCCAGTACTTC.

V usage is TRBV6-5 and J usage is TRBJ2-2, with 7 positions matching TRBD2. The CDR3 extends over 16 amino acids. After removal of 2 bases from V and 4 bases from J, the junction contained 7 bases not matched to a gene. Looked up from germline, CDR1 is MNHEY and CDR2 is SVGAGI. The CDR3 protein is CASSYLWEGGTGELFF. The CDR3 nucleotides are TGTGCCAGCAGTTACCTGTGGGAGGGAGGCACCGGGGAGCTGTTTTTT.

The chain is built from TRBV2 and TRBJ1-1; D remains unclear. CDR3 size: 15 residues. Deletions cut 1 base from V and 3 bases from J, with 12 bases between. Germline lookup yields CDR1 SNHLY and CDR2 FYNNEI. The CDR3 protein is CASSEGSGFDTEAFF. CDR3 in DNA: TGTGCCAGCAGTGAAGGGTCCGGTTTTGACACTGAAGCTTTCTTT.

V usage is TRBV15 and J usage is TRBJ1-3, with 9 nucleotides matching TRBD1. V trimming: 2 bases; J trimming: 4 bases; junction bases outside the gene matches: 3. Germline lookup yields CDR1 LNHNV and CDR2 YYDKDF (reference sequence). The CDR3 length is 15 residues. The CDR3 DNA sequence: TGTGCCACCAGCAGATCTGGACAGGGGGGAAACACCATATATTTT. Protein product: CATSRSGQGGNTIYF.

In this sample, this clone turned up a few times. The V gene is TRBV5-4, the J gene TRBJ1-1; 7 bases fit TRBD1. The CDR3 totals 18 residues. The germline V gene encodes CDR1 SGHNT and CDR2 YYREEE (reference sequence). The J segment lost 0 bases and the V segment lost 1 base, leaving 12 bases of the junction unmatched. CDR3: CASSLKGDRTVMNTEAFF. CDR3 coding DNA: TGTGCCAGCAGCTTGAAGGGGGACAGAACCGTAATGAACACTGAAGCTTTCTTT.

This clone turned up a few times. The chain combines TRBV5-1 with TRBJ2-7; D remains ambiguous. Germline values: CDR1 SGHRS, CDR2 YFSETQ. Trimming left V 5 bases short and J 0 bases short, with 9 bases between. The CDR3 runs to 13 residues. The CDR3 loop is CASRSVSSYEQYF. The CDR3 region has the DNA TGCGCCAGCAGGTCAGTAAGCTCCTACGAGCAGTACTTC.

CDR3 amino acids: CASSALAMNTGELFF. CDR3 sequence (DNA): TGTGCCAGTAGTGCATTGGCCATGAACACCGGGGAGCTGTTTTTT. The rearrangement joins TRBV19 to TRBJ2-2; D unclear. Trimming left V 5 bases short and J 1 base short, with 11 bases between. CDR3 length: 15 residues. CDR1 LNHDA and CDR2 SQIVND come from the germline V gene (reference sequence).

This chain's CDR3 is CAGEEGATEAFF. Here the CDR3 DNA reads TGTGCCGGAGAGGAGGGAGCCACTGAAGCTTTCTTT. The rearrangement links TRBV7-9 to TRBJ1-1; no clear D. The CDR3 spans 12 residues. Per germline, CDR1 SEHNR and CDR2 FQNEAQ (reference sequence). V was pared by 11 bases and J by 4 bases, with 14 bases between.

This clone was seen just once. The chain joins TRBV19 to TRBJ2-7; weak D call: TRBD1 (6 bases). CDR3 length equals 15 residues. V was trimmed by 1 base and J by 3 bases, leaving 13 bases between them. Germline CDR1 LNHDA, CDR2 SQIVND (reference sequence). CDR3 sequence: CASSIGHQGNYEQYF. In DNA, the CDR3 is TGTGCCAGTAGTATAGGTCATCAGGGGAACTACGAGCAGTACTTC.

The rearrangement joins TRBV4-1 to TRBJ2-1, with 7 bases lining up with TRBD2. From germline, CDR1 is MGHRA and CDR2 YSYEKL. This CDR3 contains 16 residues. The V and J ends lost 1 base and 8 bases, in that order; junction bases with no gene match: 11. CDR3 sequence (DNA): TGCGCCAGCAGCCAAGGAGGGAGGGAGGGCCTTCATGAGCAGTTCTTC. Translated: CASSQGGREGLHEQFF.

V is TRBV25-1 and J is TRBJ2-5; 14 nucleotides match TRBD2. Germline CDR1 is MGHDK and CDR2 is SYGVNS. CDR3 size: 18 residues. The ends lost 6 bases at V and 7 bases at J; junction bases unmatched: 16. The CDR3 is CASSHEGRGLAGVGTQYF. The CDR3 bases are TGTGCCAGCAGCCATGAGGGACGGGGACTAGCGGGAGTCGGGACCCAGTACTTC.

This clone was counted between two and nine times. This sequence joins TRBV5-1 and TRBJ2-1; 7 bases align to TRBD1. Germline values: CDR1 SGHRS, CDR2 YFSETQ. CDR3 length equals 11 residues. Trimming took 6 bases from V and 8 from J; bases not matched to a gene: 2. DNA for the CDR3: TGCGCCAGCAACAGGGGCGATGAGCAGTTCTTC. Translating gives CASNRGDEQFF.

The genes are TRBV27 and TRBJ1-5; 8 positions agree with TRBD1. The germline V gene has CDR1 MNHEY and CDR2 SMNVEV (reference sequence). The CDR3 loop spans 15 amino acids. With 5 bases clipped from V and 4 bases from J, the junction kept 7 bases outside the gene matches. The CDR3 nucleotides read TGTGCCAGCAGTACGAGGACAGGGCGGAATCAGCCCCAGCATTTT. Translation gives CASSTRTGRNQPQHF.

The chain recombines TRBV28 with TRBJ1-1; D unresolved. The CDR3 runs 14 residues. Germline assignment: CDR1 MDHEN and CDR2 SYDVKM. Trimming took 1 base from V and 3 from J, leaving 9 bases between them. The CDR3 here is CASSLSGMDTEAFF. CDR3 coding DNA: TGTGCCAGCAGTTTATCCGGGATGGACACTGAAGCTTTCTTT.

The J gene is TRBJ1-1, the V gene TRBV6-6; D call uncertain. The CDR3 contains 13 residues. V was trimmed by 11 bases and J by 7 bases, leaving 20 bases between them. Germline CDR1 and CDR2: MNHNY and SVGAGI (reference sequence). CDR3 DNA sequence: TGTGCCGCCCACGGAGGACCGCGATATGAAGCTTTCTTT. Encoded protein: CAAHGGPRYEAFF.

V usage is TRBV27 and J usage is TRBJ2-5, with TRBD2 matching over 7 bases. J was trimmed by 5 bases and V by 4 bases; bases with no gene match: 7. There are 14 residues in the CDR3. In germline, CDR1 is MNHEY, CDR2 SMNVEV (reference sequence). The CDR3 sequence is CASSSGWGGETQYF. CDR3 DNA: TGTGCCAGCAGTTCAGGGTGGGGAGGGGAGACCCAGTACTTC.